This TCR beta chain comes out of a study of early T cells in non-severe SARS-CoV-2 infection (dated by TCRdb to the early 2020s). Broadly, across the study: Bulk RNA from unsorted whole blood was used for TCR sequencing, so alpha and beta chains could not be paired. Broader findings and caveats from the paper: VDJdb matching was skewed toward anti-spike CD8 responses and likely underestimated virus-specific expansions by missing private and CD4 specificities.

A note on this clonotype: Its antigen specificity is not known. No much larger clone is present one base from it, and per-base qualities are unavailable.

Trimming at the junction amounts to 0 bases on V and 5 bases on J, and the germline ends lie 16 bases apart. From the cysteine through the phenylalanine, the CDR3 covers 17 amino acids. The entry retains the CDR3 DNA only, 51 bases that are in frame from base 1. CDR1 and CDR2 are read off the germline V gene as LGHNA and YNFKEQ. Libraries were made using 5' RACE. TCRdb records NextSeq 500 as the sequencer. Unique molecular identifiers were attached to individual cDNA molecules in the TCR library protocol so that sequencing error and PCR bias could be corrected. Both TCR alpha and beta chains were sequenced, and tight co-correlation was observed between alpha and beta sequence abundances in each sample. Under the source paper's analysis protocol: Decombinator V4 was used to annotate the V gene, J gene and CDR3 of the TCR sequences. Expanded TCRs were defined as changing significantly between any two time points under a Poisson model with p below 0.0001. TCR abundances were normalised to the total number of TCRs sequenced per sample and expressed as counts per million. MAIT TCRs were defined by TRAV1-2 paired with TRAJ12, TRAJ20 or TRAJ33, and iNKT TCRs by TRAV10 paired with TRAJ18. VDJdb, accessed on 1 November 2021, was searched for TCRs annotated for CMV, EBV and SARS-CoV-2, and TCRs annotated for more than one antigen were excluded. Using fastp at Q25 and MiXCR, TCRdb reprocessed the public reads and kept productive beta chains. Rows merge per CDR3 protein into single entries with the most common DNA and genes. In this record, the V and J calls reflect TCRdb's handling and not the investigators' own analysis. A total of tens of thousands of distinct CDR3 sequences appear in this sample, over 10% of them only once. The ten largest clones take up roughly 8.7% of the sample.

A case-control design nested within a healthcare worker cohort in London, UK, was used, with weekly nasopharyngeal swab PCR tests and blood sampling performed. Healthcare workers were recruited between 23 and 31 March 2020, during the week of the UK lockdown, and were followed weekly for up to roughly 16 weeks. The clonotype originates from an adult who was a healthcare worker with PCR-confirmed SARS-CoV-2 infection or an uninfected control (not recorded which). The V and J genes are TRBV4-2 and TRBJ1-4, and perhaps TRBD1 as D gene, on 6 matching bases. Sequencing was done on a sample of whole blood. The CDR3 protein: CASSQDFPGQSNEKLFF. The DNA is TGTGCCAGCAGCCAAGACTTCCCGGGACAATCAAATGAAAAACTGTTTTTT.